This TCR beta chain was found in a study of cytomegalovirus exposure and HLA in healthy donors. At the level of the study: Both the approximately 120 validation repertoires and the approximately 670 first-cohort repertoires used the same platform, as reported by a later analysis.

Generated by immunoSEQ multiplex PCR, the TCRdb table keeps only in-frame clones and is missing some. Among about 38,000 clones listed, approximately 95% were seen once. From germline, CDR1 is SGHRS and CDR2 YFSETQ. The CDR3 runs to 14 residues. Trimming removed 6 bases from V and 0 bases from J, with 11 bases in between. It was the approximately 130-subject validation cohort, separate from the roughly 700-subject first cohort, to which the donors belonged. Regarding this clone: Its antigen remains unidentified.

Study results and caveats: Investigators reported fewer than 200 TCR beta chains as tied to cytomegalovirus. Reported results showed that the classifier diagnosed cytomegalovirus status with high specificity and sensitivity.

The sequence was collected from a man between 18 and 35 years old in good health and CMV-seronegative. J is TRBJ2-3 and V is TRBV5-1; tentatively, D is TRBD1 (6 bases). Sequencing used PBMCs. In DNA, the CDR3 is TGCGCCAGCATGTCCAGGGGCAGCACAGATACGCAGTATTTT. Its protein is CASMSRGSTDTQYF.